The source of this TCR beta chain is a study of blood T cell repertoires in COVID-19. In germline, CDR1 is KGHSH, CDR2 LQKENI. The CDR3 length is 15 residues. J gave up 1 base and V 3 bases, and 3 bases lay outside the gene matches. TCRdb's copy holds only in-frame clones and misses some; the assay was immunoSEQ multiplex PCR. This table holds about 120,000 clones, more than 75% found once. This chain links TRBV18 with TRBJ2-5, with TRBD2 matching 9 bases. The material sequenced was peripheral blood. The sequence was obtained from a man in his sixties with acute or convalescent COVID-19. DNA for the CDR3: TGTGCCAGCTCACCGACTAGCGGTCCCCAAGAGACCCAGTACTTC. It yields the protein CASSPTSGPQETQYF.